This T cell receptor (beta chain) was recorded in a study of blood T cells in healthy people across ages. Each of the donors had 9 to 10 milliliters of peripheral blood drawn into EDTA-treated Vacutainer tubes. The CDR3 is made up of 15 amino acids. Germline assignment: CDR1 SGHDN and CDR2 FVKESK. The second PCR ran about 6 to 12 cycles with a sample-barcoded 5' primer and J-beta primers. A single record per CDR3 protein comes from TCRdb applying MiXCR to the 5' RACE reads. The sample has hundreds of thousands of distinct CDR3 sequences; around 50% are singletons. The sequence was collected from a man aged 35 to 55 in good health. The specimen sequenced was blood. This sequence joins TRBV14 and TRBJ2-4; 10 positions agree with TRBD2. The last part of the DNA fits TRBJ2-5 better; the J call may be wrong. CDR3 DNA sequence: TGTGCCAGCAGCCCCGGGACTAGCGATGTGGGGACCCAGTACTTC. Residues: CASSPGTSDVGTQYF.